Listed below are T cell receptor beta chains from one sample, sequenced in a study of T cell responses to AZD1222 COVID-19 vaccine. Only in-frame clones appear in the TCRdb table, and some are missing; sequencing was by immunoSEQ multiplex PCR. The sample has some 150,000 clones; more than 85% are singletons. The sample was peripheral blood, taken 28 days after the second AZD1222 dose. The source of these receptors is an adult who received the AZD1222 COVID-19 vaccine. The CDR3 runs from the conserved cysteine through the conserved F or W. The D gene is left open where the match is weak. Some rows mark clone size as missing; the rest say once, few, many or name a class of expanded clone.

cdr3_nt,cdr3_aa,d_call,j_call,v_call,clone_size
TGCAGCGTTGATAGCGGGACCGTTGGGGAGACCCAGTACTTC,CSVDSGTVGETQYF,TRBD2,TRBJ2-5,TRBV29-1,NA
TGCGCCAGCAGCTCCGACACCCCTGGCTACACCTTC,CASSSDTPGYTF,NA,TRBJ1-2,TRBV5-1,NA
TGTGCCAGCAGTTCCTCCGGGACAGGGTCCTCTGGCTACACCTTC,CASSSSGTGSSGYTF,TRBD1,TRBJ1-2,TRBV28,NA
TGTGCCAGCAGCTTAGAGTTGGCCCATAAGGGCTACACCTTC,CASSLELAHKGYTF,NA,TRBJ1-2,TRBV7-8,NA
TGTGCCACCCGCGCAAGGGATGGGTACGAGCAGTACTTC,CATRARDGYEQYF,NA,TRBJ2-7,TRBV24-1,NA
TGTGCCAGCAGAAACAGGGGACCGGTGAGCTACGAGCAGTACTTC,CASRNRGPVSYEQYF,TRBD1,TRBJ2-7,TRBV6-5,NA
TGCGCCAGCAGCCAAACCCCCCCCGGGGGGCGGGGGAATCAGCCCCAGCATTTT,CASSQTPPGGRGNQPQHF,NA,TRBJ1-5,TRBV4-1,NA
TGTGCCAGCAGCGAAGATAGCGGGAGTCCAGAGACCCAGTACTTC,CASSEDSGSPETQYF,TRBD2,TRBJ2-5,TRBV11-3,NA
TGTGCCAGCAGACCCAGCGGGAGCTACGAGCAGTACTTC,CASRPSGSYEQYF,TRBD2,TRBJ2-7,TRBV28,NA
TGTGCCAGCAGCGTGTCTGGGGGCCAGGCCTACGAGCAGTACTTC,CASSVSGGQAYEQYF,NA,TRBJ2-7,TRBV9,NA
TGTGCCAGCAGCCTGGGGGGGAACGGCTACACCTTC,CASSLGGNGYTF,NA,TRBJ1-2,TRBV3-1/TRBV3-2,NA
TGTGCCACCAGTGACCAAGGACTAGCGGGTAACACCGGGGAGCTGTTTTTT,CATSDQGLAGNTGELFF,TRBD2,TRBJ2-2,TRBV24-1,NA
TGTGCCAGCAAGGAGAGGGTCGCAGAGACCCAGTACTTC,CASKERVAETQYF,NA,TRBJ2-5,TRBV19,NA
TGTGCCAGCAGCTTAGAGGAGGTGTTGCGGACAAGCCCTAACTATGGCTACACCTTC,CASSLEEVLRTSPNYGYTF,NA,TRBJ1-2,TRBV11-2,NA
TGCGCCAGCAGCTTGGAAAGGGGGAGGTTTGAAAAACTGTTTTTT,CASSLERGRFEKLFF,NA,TRBJ1-4,TRBV5-1,NA
TGTGCCAGCACCACCAGGACAGGGGATAACTATGGCTACACCTTC,CASTTRTGDNYGYTF,TRBD1,TRBJ1-2,TRBV27,few
TGTGCCAGCAGTAAGCTGACAGGTTCGTCGGGGTCACCCCTCCACTTT,CASSKLTGSSGSPLHF,NA,TRBJ1-6,TRBV2,NA
TGTGCCAGCAGTTGGGACAGGGCGAACTCTGGGGCCAACGTCCTGACTTTC,CASSWDRANSGANVLTF,NA,TRBJ2-6,TRBV21-1,NA
TGTGCCAGCAGTACCCTCGGCAGGGGGGCGCATACTGAAGCTTTCTTT,CASSTLGRGAHTEAFF,TRBD1,TRBJ1-1,TRBV28,NA
TGCGCCAGCAGCTTCGCTGCCGGGACAGACTACAATGAGCAGTTCTTC,CASSFAAGTDYNEQFF,TRBD1,TRBJ2-1,TRBV5-1,NA
TGTGCCAGCAGCTTAGTCCAACTAGGGGGGACCCAGTACTTC,CASSLVQLGGTQYF,NA,TRBJ2-5,TRBV7-9,NA
TGTGCCTGGAGTCCGTCAAGCTCGGGTTTGAAGTTCTTC,CAWSPSSSGLKFF,NA,TRBJ2-1,TRBV30,NA
TGTGCCAGCATGCCTGGCGGGAGGGCCAATGAGCAGTTCTTC,CASMPGGRANEQFF,TRBD2,TRBJ2-1,TRBV6-5,NA
TGTGCCAGCAGCTTAAATGGTTTATCGAATTCACCCCTCCACTTT,CASSLNGLSNSPLHF,NA,TRBJ1-6,TRBV7-9,NA
TGTGCCAGCATAACCAGGGGGCCCCCTCTCTACGAGCAGTACTTC,CASITRGPPLYEQYF,NA,TRBJ2-7,TRBV21-1,NA
TGTGCCAGCAGCCAAATCGCGCAAGCGGGAGGGCCGGGGGAGACCCAGTACTTC,CASSQIAQAGGPGETQYF,TRBD2,TRBJ2-5,TRBV3-1/TRBV3-2,NA
TGTGCCAGCAGGAGGGTACTCCCTAATTCACCCCTCCACTTT,CASRRVLPNSPLHF,NA,TRBJ1-6,TRBV28,NA
TGTGCCATCGGAGAAGGGACTTATGAGCAGTTCTTC,CAIGEGTYEQFF,NA,TRBJ2-1,TRBV11-3,NA
TGCGCCAGCAGCTTGGCAGACATAGCTAACTATGGCTACACCTTC,CASSLADIANYGYTF,NA,TRBJ1-2,TRBV5-1,NA
TGTGCCAGCAAAGGGACAGTTGTAAATGAGCAGTTCTTC,CASKGTVVNEQFF,TRBD1,TRBJ2-1,TRBV7-9,NA
TGTGCCAGCAGCTTAGTACCCCAGTCACTAGGGGCCCATGAGCAGTTCTTC,CASSLVPQSLGAHEQFF,NA,TRBJ2-1,TRBV7-9,NA
TGTGCCAGCTCAGTCGTCACTCAAGAGACCCAGTACTTC,CASSVVTQETQYF,NA,TRBJ2-5,TRBV18,once
TGTGCCATTCAAGCGGCGGGGCATCTCTATGGCTACACCTTC,CAIQAAGHLYGYTF,NA,TRBJ1-2,TRBV10-3,once
TGTGCCAGCAGTTATGGAAACCGGGATGGCTACACCTTC,CASSYGNRDGYTF,NA,TRBJ1-2,TRBV28,NA
TGCAGCGTTGGGCAGGGAAATGAGCAGTTCTTC,CSVGQGNEQFF,NA,TRBJ2-1,TRBV29-1,once
TGTGCCATCTCCGGACTAGCGGCCCACACCAACAACAATGAGCAGTTCTTC,CAISGLAAHTNNNEQFF,TRBD2,TRBJ2-1,TRBV10-3,NA
TGTGCCAGCAGTTTAAAACCGTTGACTAGCGCCTCCACCTTTAGGTACGAGCAGTACTTC,CASSLKPLTSASTFRYEQYF,TRBD2,TRBJ2-7,TRBV27,NA
TGTGCCAGCAGCTTAATAAAGGACCGGCCCAGAAACACCATATATTTT,CASSLIKDRPRNTIYF,NA,TRBJ1-3,TRBV13,NA
TGTGCCAGCAGGGCTGGACAGGGGGCCTACGAGCAGTACTTC,CASRAGQGAYEQYF,TRBD1,TRBJ2-7,TRBV2,NA
TGTGCCAGCAGTGCCCTAGCGGGAGGCTTCACAGATACGCAGTATTTT,CASSALAGGFTDTQYF,TRBD2,TRBJ2-3,TRBV6-1,once
TGTGCCAGCAGTTACTCACCGGCCTCCTACAATGAGCAGTTCTTC,CASSYSPASYNEQFF,NA,TRBJ2-1,TRBV6-5,NA
TGTGCCACCAAAAGCCGGGGGGAGGAGGAAAAACTGTTTTTT,CATKSRGEEEKLFF,NA,TRBJ1-4,TRBV24-1,NA
TGTGCCAGCAGCTTATGGTCGGGGTGGGATCAGCCCCAGCATTTT,CASSLWSGWDQPQHF,NA,TRBJ1-5,TRBV7-2,NA
TGTGCCAGCAGTTTATTTTTCGGGACAGGGAATTCACCCCTCCACTTT,CASSLFFGTGNSPLHF,TRBD1,TRBJ1-6,TRBV27,NA
TGCGCCAGCAGCCAAGGGGACGTTGCCCTCACAGATACGCAGTATTTT,CASSQGDVALTDTQYF,NA,TRBJ2-3,TRBV4-1,NA
TGTGCCAGCATGGGGACACCAAATCAGCCCCAGCATTTT,CASMGTPNQPQHF,NA,TRBJ1-5,TRBV2,NA
TGTGCCAGCAGCGCTCTTGGCGGGAGCTCCTACAATGAGCAGTTCTTC,CASSALGGSSYNEQFF,TRBD2,TRBJ2-1,TRBV2,once
TGCGCCAGCAGCTCACTGGGGACAGCCACAGATACGCAGTATTTT,CASSSLGTATDTQYF,TRBD1,TRBJ2-3,TRBV5-1,NA
TGTGCCTGGACACCTTCACGAGAGACCCAGTACTTC,CAWTPSRETQYF,NA,TRBJ2-5,TRBV30,few
TGTGCCAGCAGCTTAGCGAGGAGGGGGATCTACGAGCAGTACTTC,CASSLARRGIYEQYF,NA,TRBJ2-7,TRBV11-2,NA
TGCAGCGTTGTCCCGACGGCTAGCTCCTACGAGCAGTACTTC,CSVVPTASSYEQYF,NA,TRBJ2-7,TRBV29-1,NA
TGTGCCAGTAGCCCGAATCAGGGGAGAGGAAACACCATATATTTT,CASSPNQGRGNTIYF,NA,TRBJ1-3,TRBV19,NA
TGTGCCATCAGTGATACGTTAGGGGTCAGTAGCAATCAGCCCCAGCATTTT,CAISDTLGVSSNQPQHF,NA,TRBJ1-5,TRBV10-3,NA